This TCR beta chain was recovered during a study of blood T cell repertoires in COVID-19. Study summary: Researchers got acute and convalescent COVID-19 samples from the United States, Italy and Spain. Nucleic acid was either cDNA or gDNA, and it came from T cells, B-cell-depleted T cells, or PBMCs.

Original analysis: The authors estimated nucleated cell counts from reference gene primer amplification. Clones were sequenced by immunoSEQ multiplex PCR, and TCRdb holds only the in-frame ones, with some missing. D and trimming were read from the DNA, whereas the V and J calls and clone size are those reported in that table. The sample consists of about 250,000 clones, around nine tenths of them appearing once. With 0 bases removed from V and 5 bases from J, the gap between germline ends came to 8 bases. The CDR3 is 13 amino acids. Per germline, CDR1 SGHKS and CDR2 YYEKEE (reference sequence). The receptor comes from a woman aged 60-75 years who had recovered from COVID-19. The sample comprised peripheral blood. The V call is TRBV5-5, the J call TRBJ1-1; D remains ambiguous. CDR3 sequence (DNA): TGTGCCAGCAGCTTGGTGGGGAGGACTGAAGCTTTCTTT. It specifies CASSLVGRTEAFF. The full variable domain, its missing parts supplied by reference TRBV5-5 and TRBJ1-1, is DAGVTQSPTHLIKTRGQQVTLRCSPISGHKSVSWYQQVLGQGPQFIFQYYEKEERGRGNFPDRFSARQFPNYSSELNVNALLLGDSALYLCASSLVGRTEAFFGQGTRLTVV.